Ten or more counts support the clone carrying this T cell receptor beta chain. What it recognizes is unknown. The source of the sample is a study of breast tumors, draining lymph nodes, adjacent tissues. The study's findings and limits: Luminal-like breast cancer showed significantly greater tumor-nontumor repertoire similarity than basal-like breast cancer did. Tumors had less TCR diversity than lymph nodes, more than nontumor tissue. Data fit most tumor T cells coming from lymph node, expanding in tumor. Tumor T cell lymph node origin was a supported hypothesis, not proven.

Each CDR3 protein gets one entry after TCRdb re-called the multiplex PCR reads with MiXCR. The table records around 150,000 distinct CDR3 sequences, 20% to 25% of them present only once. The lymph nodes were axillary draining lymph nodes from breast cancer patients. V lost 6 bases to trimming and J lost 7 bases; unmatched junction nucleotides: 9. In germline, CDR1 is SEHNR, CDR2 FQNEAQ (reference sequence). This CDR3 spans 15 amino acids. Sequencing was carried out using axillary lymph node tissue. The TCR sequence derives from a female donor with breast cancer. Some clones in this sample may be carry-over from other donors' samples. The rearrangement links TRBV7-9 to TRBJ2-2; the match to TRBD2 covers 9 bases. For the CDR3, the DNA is TGTGCCAGCAGACCAATAGCGGGAGTGGTCGGGGAGCTGTTTTTT. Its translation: CASRPIAGVVGELFF.